This section outlines one T cell receptor (beta chain) sequence together with its context. Germline CDR1 is LNHDA and CDR2 is SQIVND (reference sequence). V shed 5 bases, J shed 4 bases, and the junction held 13 bases outside the gene matches. The CDR3 is 17 amino acids. This specimen belongs to a study of blood T cell repertoires in COVID-19. Some clones are missing from TCRdb's copy, which holds only in-frame ones; the method was immunoSEQ multiplex PCR. This sample has 200,000 to 250,000 clones, with 80% to 90% found just once. The specimen was peripheral blood. The genes are TRBV19 and TRBJ2-2, with TRBD2 identical over 7 bases. The sequence derives from a man aged 50 or older who had recovered from COVID-19. The CDR3 nucleotides read TGTGCCAGTAGTCCACCCCGAACTAGCGTGAGCACCGGGGAGCTGTTTTTT. Amino acid sequence: CASSPPRTSVSTGELFF.